This TCR beta chain was identified in a study of identical twins. TCRdb independently ran MiXCR on the 5' RACE reads; one entry per CDR3 protein. Here the sample spans about 720,000 distinct CDR3 sequences, over 8.5% being singletons. Germline V lookup: CDR1 MNHEY, CDR2 SMNVEV (reference sequence). V was trimmed by 6 bases and J by 6 bases, leaving 21 bases between them. This CDR3 spans 15 amino acids. This clonotype was observed many times. The sample was also reused in another study, on yellow fever vaccine responses in identical twins.

The chain couples TRBV27 to TRBJ2-7; D may be TRBD2 (6 bases). Sequencing was carried out using PBMCs. The clonotype originates from a woman aged 18-29 years in good health. Here the CDR3 reads CASRYGRSPGGEQYF. In DNA form, the CDR3 reads TGTGCCAGCAGATATGGGAGGTCCCCCGGGGGCGAGCAGTACTTC.